This entry is about one TCR beta chain. What it recognizes is unknown. The entry originates in a study of siplizumab effects on memory and regulatory T cells. CDR3 size: 12 residues. CDR1 and CDR2 (germline): SGHRS, YFSETQ. V shed 0 bases and J shed 4 bases, with 3 bases lying between them. The study's findings and limits: Siplizumab cultures yielded proliferating Tregs whose suppressive function was not confirmed. Unstimulated subset assignment was obtained for only a minor fraction of alloreactive clones.

Each sample yielded about 10^5 assayed TCR templates. Sequencing was performed with immunoSEQ multiplex PCR; in TCRdb, only in-frame clones are kept and a portion is missing. The table records 100,000 to 110,000 clones, about 90% of them present only once. The V gene is TRBV5-1, the J gene TRBJ2-3; no clear D gene. This TCR came from a human donor in good health. The sample was CD4+ T cells sorted from blood. The CDR3 loop reads CASSLGADTQYF. The CDR3 DNA follows: TGCGCCAGCAGCTTGGGGGCAGATACGCAGTATTTT.